Each of the 15 T cell receptor beta chains below was sequenced from the same sample in a study of shared clonotypes between healthy human individuals. The assay was immunoSEQ multiplex PCR, and TCRdb's table has in-frame clones only and misses some. The sample includes just over 2,000,000 clones, about 95% of them seen just once. Naivety among CD8 cells was defined by CD45RO negativity and positive CCR7 selection, thereby excluding terminally differentiated effector memory CD45RA+ cells. Sequencing was performed on naive CD8+ T cells sorted from blood. These receptors came from a young man in good health.

This chain uses TRBV7-8 with TRBJ2-2, with 13 bases lining up with TRBD2. V trimming: 5 bases; J trimming: 5 bases; junction bases outside the gene matches: 5. CDR1 SGHVS and CDR2 FQNEAQ come from the germline V gene. CDR3 size: 16 residues. The CDR3 here is CASSPGLAGATGELFF. The CDR3 DNA is TGTGCCAGCAGCCCCGGACTAGCGGGAGCAACCGGGGAGCTGTTTTTT.

The chain carries TRBV28 and TRBJ2-1; no reliable D call. Per the germline V gene, CDR1 is MDHEN and CDR2 is SYDVKM. V was cut by 4 bases and J by 5 bases, with 9 bases left in between. The CDR3 spans 13 residues. The CDR3 DNA sequence: TGTGCCAGCAGTTGGGCGGAGAACAATGAGCAGTTCTTC. Amino acid sequence: CASSWAENNEQFF.

V is TRBV5-1 and J is TRBJ2-7; 12 nucleotides match TRBD2. The CDR3 spans 18 residues. Germline V gene sequence: CDR1 SGHRS, CDR2 YFSETQ. Losses at the gene ends were 0 bases for V and 2 bases for J; bases not matched to a gene: 9. The CDR3 DNA reads as TGCGCCAGCAGCTTGGCTAGCGGGGGGGCCGTCGACCCCTACGAGCAGTACTTC. This translates into CASSLASGGAVDPYEQYF.

This clone was seen repeatedly, ten times or more. The J gene is TRBJ1-5, the V gene TRBV7-9, with D perhaps matching TRBD1 (5 bases). Germline CDR1 and CDR2: SEHNR and FQNEAQ (reference sequence). The CDR3 totals 15 residues. V was shortened by 4 bases and J by 1 base, with 11 bases between the two germline ends. The CDR3 protein is CASSSGSGSNQPQHF. The CDR3 DNA is TGTGCCAGCAGCTCAGGGTCAGGGAGCAATCAGCCCCAGCATTTT.

The rearrangement uses TRBV7-2 and TRBJ1-2; perhaps TRBD1 as D (5 bases). Germline assignment: CDR1 SGHTA and CDR2 FQGNSA. V shed 5 bases and J shed 5 bases, with 21 bases lying between them. This CDR3 spans 16 amino acids. This CDR3 is CASSLDATDFPYGYTF. The CDR3, as DNA: TGTGCCAGCAGCCTCGACGCGACAGACTTCCCTTATGGCTACACCTTC.

The chain carries TRBV2 and TRBJ2-7, with D unclear. Trimming removed 4 bases from V and 1 base from J, with 8 bases in between. CDR3 size: 13 residues. Germline CDR1 reads SNHLY; CDR2 reads FYNNEI. CDR3 DNA sequence: TGTGCCAGCAGTGCCGCGGCTTCCTACGAGCAGTACTTC. Translated: CASSAAASYEQYF. Combining the CDR3 with reference TRBV2 and TRBJ2-7 gives the whole variable domain EPEVTQTPSHQVTQMGQEVILRCVPISNHLYFYWYRQILGQKVEFLVSFYNNEISEKSEIFDDQFSVERPDGSNFTLKIRSTKLEDSAMYFCASSAAASYEQYFGPGTRLTVT.

The chain links TRBV30 to TRBJ2-1, with D hard to call. The ends were cut back, 0 bases at V and 8 bases at J, with 8 bases in the middle. Germline values: CDR1 GTSNPN, CDR2 SVGIG (reference sequence). There are 12 residues in the CDR3. The CDR3 coding sequence is TGTGCCTGGAGTGTAGCTTGGGATGAGCAGTTCTTC. Protein product: CAWSVAWDEQFF. The variable domain in full, completed from reference TRBV30 and TRBJ2-1, reads SQTIHQWPATLVQPVGSPLSLECTVEGTSNPNLYWYRQAAGRGLQLLFYSVGIGQISSEVPQNLSASRPQDRQFILSSKKLLLSDSGFYLCAWSVAWDEQFFGPGTRLTVL.

The count of this clone is one. V is TRBV29-1 and J is TRBJ2-7; TRBD1 might be the D (5 bases). CDR1 is SQVTM and CDR2 is ANQGSEA in the germline V gene. V dropped 4 bases and J dropped 5 bases, with 6 bases sitting between them. The CDR3 extends over 10 amino acids. CDR3 bases: TGCAGCGTTGGACAGAACGAGCAGTACTTC. Amino acids: CSVGQNEQYF.

This rearrangement joins TRBV5-1 to TRBJ1-1; no firm D call. Germline lookup yields CDR1 SGHRS and CDR2 YFSETQ. V lost 5 bases and J 5 bases, leaving 22 bases between the germline ends. The CDR3 is made up of 16 amino acids. Here the CDR3 DNA reads TGCGCCAGCAGGTCCCTTAAGGGAATTATGGGAACTGAAGCTTTCTTT. Its translation: CASRSLKGIMGTEAFF.

A single count supports this clone. J is TRBJ1-2 and V is TRBV18; TRBD1 matches at 10 bases. Germline assignment: CDR1 KGHSH and CDR2 LQKENI. This CDR3 spans 15 amino acids. With V trimmed by 3 bases and J by 5 bases, 6 bases remained unmatched. As DNA, the CDR3 is TGTGCCAGCTCACCGACCGGGACAGGGGTATATGGCTACACCTTC. Residues: CASSPTGTGVYGYTF.

This chain uses TRBV19 with TRBJ2-7; 7 bases match TRBD2. The V segment lost 6 bases and the J segment 3 bases; nucleotides outside the gene matches: 11. Per the germline V gene, CDR1 is LNHDA and CDR2 is SQIVND (reference sequence). The CDR3 contains 15 residues. This chain's CDR3 is CASSPVEGLIYEQYF. The CDR3 DNA is TGTGCCAGTAGCCCCGTGGAGGGACTAATCTACGAGCAGTACTTC.

For the CDR3, the DNA is TGTGCCAGCAGTTTAAGACAGGGGGCTTCCTACGAGCAGTACTTC. Its translation: CASSLRQGASYEQYF. The rearrangement links TRBV28 to TRBJ2-7, with TRBD1 matching over 10 bases. The CDR3 runs to 15 residues. Germline V gene sequence: CDR1 MDHEN, CDR2 SYDVKM. With 2 bases clipped from V and 1 base from J, the junction kept 2 bases outside the gene matches.

The chain has TRBV7-2 and TRBJ1-2; 7 bases are a match to TRBD1. Germline V gives CDR1 SGHTA, CDR2 FQGNSA. The length of the CDR3 is 16 residues. V lost 4 bases, J lost 8 bases, and 16 bases stayed unmatched. In nucleotides, the CDR3 is TGTGCCAGCAGCTCGACTGTGACAGGGAAGACTAGCGGCTACACCTTC. Translation gives CASSSTVTGKTSGYTF.

The chain recombines TRBV21-1 with TRBJ1-2; the tabulated D call, TRBD1, remains unverified against the DNA. TRBV21-1 is assigned pseudogene status. The CDR3 loop spans 18 amino acids. The CDR3 here is CASSKRHLGTGSYYGYTF. CDR3 DNA sequence: TGTGCCAGCAGCAAACGGCACTTGGGAACAGGGAGTTACTATGGCTACACCTTC.

This chain joins TRBV28 and TRBJ2-3, with D possibly TRBD2 on 5 matching bases. Deletions cut 7 bases from V and 4 bases from J, with 21 bases between. This CDR3 region has 16 residues. The germline CDR1 and CDR2 sequences are MDHEN and SYDVKM. This CDR3 is CASTLVRENWPDTQYF. CDR3 DNA sequence: TGTGCCAGCACTTTGGTAAGGGAGAACTGGCCAGATACGCAGTATTTT.